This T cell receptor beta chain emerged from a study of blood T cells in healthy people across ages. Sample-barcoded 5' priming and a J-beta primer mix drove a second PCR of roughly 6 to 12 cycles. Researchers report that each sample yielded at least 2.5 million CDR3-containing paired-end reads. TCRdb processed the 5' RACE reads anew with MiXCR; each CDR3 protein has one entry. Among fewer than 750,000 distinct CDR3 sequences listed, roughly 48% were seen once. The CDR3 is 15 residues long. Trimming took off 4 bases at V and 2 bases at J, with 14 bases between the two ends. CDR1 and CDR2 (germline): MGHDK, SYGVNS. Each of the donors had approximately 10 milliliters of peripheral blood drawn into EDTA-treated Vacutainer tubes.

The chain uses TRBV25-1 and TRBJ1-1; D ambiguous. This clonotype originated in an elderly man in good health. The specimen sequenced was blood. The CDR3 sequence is CASSAPGGINTEAFF. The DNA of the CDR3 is TGTGCCAGCAGTGCCCCGGGAGGGATTAACACTGAAGCTTTCTTT.